Each of the 16 T cell receptor beta chains below was sequenced from the same sample in a study of spatial heterogeneity in lung cancer. Antigens for these TCRs are unknown. Study-wide points: Expanded intratumoral alpha and beta TCR counts tracked tumor mutation counts.

Indicated time point: sample taken at primary tumor resection. TCRdb independently ran MiXCR on the 5' RACE reads; one entry per CDR3 protein. The repertoire holds some 6,900 distinct CDR3 sequences, with more than 13% as singletons. The input for sequencing was lung tumor tissue, taken at surgery. The receptor set was obtained from a male donor with early-stage non-small cell lung cancer.

This clonotype was counted many times. Since it is a stray read in a library aimed at alpha chains, this beta chain has a size that is not meaningful. This chain uses TRBV6-5 with TRBJ2-3; 8 nucleotides match TRBD2. With V trimmed by 10 bases and J by 7 bases, 10 bases remained unmatched. Germline V gene lookup returns CDR1 MNHEY and CDR2 SVGAGI. The CDR3 covers 13 residues. This CDR3 is CATVGTSGYTQYF. In DNA form, the CDR3 reads TGTGCCACCGTAGGGACTAGTGGTTATACGCAGTATTTT.

This clonotype was detected ten times or more. This beta chain turned up in a library designed for alpha chains; as an off-target read, its abundance says little. The chain employs TRBV7-9 and TRBJ1-2; unclear D gene. This CDR3 has 14 amino acids. Trimming stripped 1 base from V and 7 bases from J, with 13 bases between. Germline assignment: CDR1 SEHNR and CDR2 FQNEAQ (reference sequence). The CDR3 sequence is CASSLEDPSGGYTF. CDR3 nucleotide sequence: TGTGCCAGCAGCTTAGAAGATCCCAGCGGTGGCTACACCTTC.

About this clonotype itself: This beta chain came through as a stray read in a library set up for alpha chains, and its size says little. The rearrangement uses TRBV3-1 and TRBJ1-1; a possible D gene is TRBD1 (5 bases). The CDR3 is 11 residues long. The germline V gene has CDR1 LGHDT and CDR2 YNNKEL (reference sequence). Trimming removed 8 bases at V and 8 bases at J, with 12 bases between. Here the CDR3 reads CASGREGEAFF. The DNA for the CDR3 is TGTGCCAGCGGTCGCGAGGGGGAAGCTTTCTTT.

Concerning this clonotype itself: With the library built for alpha chains, this beta chain is off target and its frequency is not meaningful. The CDR3 loop is CASSDSRQGKDTQYF. The CDR3 coding sequence is TGTGCCAGCAGTGACTCGAGGCAGGGGAAAGATACGCAGTATTTT. The chain is built from TRBV6-4 and TRBJ2-3; TRBD1 is a possible D gene (6 bases). CDR1 is MRHNA and CDR2 is SNTAGT in the germline V gene. Trimming shortened V by 0 bases and J by 5 bases, and 12 bases separated the two germline ends. This CDR3 has 15 residues.

This clonotype is deemed medium-sized. For a library built for alpha chains, this beta chain is a stray read; little rests on its size. J is TRBJ1-1 and V is TRBV30; D gene unclear. Germline values: CDR1 GTSNPN, CDR2 SVGIG (reference sequence). The ends were cut back, 3 bases at V and 5 bases at J, with 10 bases in the middle. This CDR3 comprises 12 residues. The CDR3, as DNA: TGTGCCTGGAGCACAAAAGGGACTGAAGCTTTCTTT. Translated, it gives CAWSTKGTEAFF.

In its sample, this clonotype is medium-sized. This beta chain is an off-target read within a library intended for alpha chains, so its frequency means little. The genes are TRBV15 and TRBJ1-1, with TRBD1 as a possible D gene (6 bases). Trimming left V 1 base short and J 1 base short, with 25 bases between. The length of the CDR3 is 20 residues. The germline CDR1 and CDR2 sequences are LNHNV and YYDKDF (reference sequence). In DNA form, the CDR3 reads TGTGCCACCAGCAGAGGATTGTTCTACAGGGACCCGAAGAGGAACACTGAAGCTTTCTTT. Amino acids: CATSRGLFYRDPKRNTEAFF.

This clonotype is termed medium-sized. Since it is a stray read in a library aimed at alpha chains, this beta chain has a size that is not meaningful. The CDR3 is CSAGMGGPGGELFF. The CDR3 bases are TGCAGTGCTGGAATGGGTGGTCCGGGGGGGGAGCTGTTTTTT. The rearrangement joins TRBV20-1 to TRBJ2-2, with D tentatively TRBD2 (5 bases). Looked up from germline, CDR1 is DFQATT and CDR2 is SNEGSKA (reference sequence). V lost 5 bases, J lost 8 bases, and 18 bases lay in between. The CDR3 is made up of 14 amino acids.

Judged by abundance, this clonotype is medium-sized (0.01 to 0.1%). This beta chain represents an off-target read in a library built for alpha chains; its size is of limited meaning. This chain links TRBV6-6 with TRBJ1-1; no reliable D call. Trimming removed 4 bases from V and 2 bases from J, with 5 bases in between. This CDR3 contains 12 residues. The V gene's germline CDR1 is MNHNY and CDR2 SVGAGI (reference sequence). The CDR3, as DNA: TGTGCCAGCAGTTCGGTCAACACTGAAGCTTTCTTT. It encodes CASSSVNTEAFF.

Remarks on this clonotype: The library was prepared for alpha chains; this beta chain is a stray read, so its frequency means little. The CDR3 region is CASRTPGTDTQYF. CDR3 sequence (DNA): TGCGCCAGCAGAACCCCAGGCACAGATACGCAGTATTTT. The chain carries TRBV10-2 and TRBJ2-3; D gene unclear. V was shortened by 6 bases and J by 1 base, with 8 bases between the two germline ends. The CDR3 runs to 13 residues. Germline CDR1 WSHSY, CDR2 SAAADI.

This clonotype occurred many times. This beta chain turned up in a library designed for alpha chains; as an off-target read, its abundance says little. The chain carries TRBV5-5 and TRBJ1-1, with 7 bases aligning to TRBD1. The CDR3 totals 12 residues. With V trimmed by 3 bases and J by 7 bases, 3 bases remained unmatched. Germline CDR1 reads SGHKS; CDR2 reads YYEKEE (reference sequence). The CDR3 coding sequence is TGTGCCAGCAGCTGGGGACAGAATGAAGCTTTCTTT. Translating it yields CASSWGQNEAFF.

This clonotype is categorized as large. Because this beta chain is a stray read in a library intended to capture alpha chains, its abundance should not be given much weight. The chain links TRBV4-3 to TRBJ2-1, with D unresolved. Germline V gene lookup returns CDR1 LGHNA and CDR2 YSLEER. The CDR3 is made up of 17 amino acids. Trimming stripped 0 bases from V and 0 bases from J, with 12 bases between. CDR3 DNA sequence: TGCGCCAGCAGCCAAGAAAACCTATTTTCCTCCTACAATGAGCAGTTCTTC. Its translation is CASSQENLFSSYNEQFF.

This clonotype was found a few times. This beta chain lies outside the target of a library built for alpha chains; its clone size means little. The chain couples TRBV20-1 to TRBJ2-3, with 11 bases fitting TRBD2. The junction had 5 bases not matched to a gene; V was cut back by 6 bases and J by 3 bases. Germline V CDR1 and CDR2: DFQATT, SNEGSKA (reference sequence). The CDR3 has 14 residues. The CDR3, as DNA: TGCAGTGCCGTAGCGGGAGGGCGAACAGATACGCAGTATTTT. It codes for CSAVAGGRTDTQYF.

This clonotype was seen repeatedly, ten times or more. Within a library made for alpha chains, this beta chain is off target, and its count is uninformative. This chain links TRBV5-4 with TRBJ2-4; 8 nucleotides line up with TRBD1. J gave up 5 bases and V 6 bases, and 10 bases lay outside the gene matches. Germline CDR1 and CDR2: SGHNT and YYREEE (reference sequence). The CDR3 covers 15 residues. CDR3: CASTLWDRRENIQYF. The CDR3 DNA follows: TGTGCCAGCACCCTATGGGACAGGCGGGAAAACATTCAGTACTTC.

This clonotype is deemed medium-sized. Within a library made for alpha chains, this beta chain is off target, and its count is uninformative. The V call is TRBV2, the J call TRBJ1-2, with D possibly TRBD1 on 5 matching bases. This CDR3 is 11 amino acids long. V lost 4 bases, J lost 9 bases, and 9 bases lay in between. The germline V gene encodes CDR1 SNHLY and CDR2 FYNNEI. As DNA, the CDR3 is TGTGCCAGCAGTGGGGGGATTAGCTACACCTTC. This sequence encodes CASSGGISYTF.

This clonotype appeared many times. This beta chain is a stray sequence in a library constructed for alpha chains; its clone size is not meaningful. The chain is built from TRBV29-1 and TRBJ2-3; TRBD1 is a possible D gene (6 bases). The CDR3 contains 12 residues. CDR1 is SQVTM, CDR2 ANQGSEA, per germline. The V end was cut by 5 bases, the J end by 5 bases, with 11 bases between. The CDR3 is CSVTTGEDTQYF. The CDR3 DNA sequence: TGCAGCGTTACGACAGGCGAAGATACGCAGTATTTT.

This clonotype was found a few times. This beta chain lies outside the target of a library built for alpha chains; its clone size means little. The V gene is TRBV11-1, the J gene TRBJ2-1; the match to TRBD2 covers 12 bases. Germline loops: CDR1 SGHAT, CDR2 FQDESV (reference sequence). The CDR3 length is 14 residues. V lost 5 bases, J lost 9 bases, and 5 bases stayed unmatched. CDR3 region: CASSPPGLAGEQFF. The CDR3, as DNA: TGTGCCAGCAGCCCCCCGGGACTAGCGGGTGAGCAGTTCTTC.